These T cell receptor beta chains were read from a single sample in a study of beta chain features in type 1 diabetes. Repertoires were generated with immunoSEQ multiplex PCR, while TCRdb's copy carries only in-frame clones and drops some. The table records 100,000 to 150,000 clones, roughly a sixth of them present only once. Source material: central memory CD4+ T cells from blood. The receptors were gathered from a man aged 18 to 29 with type 1 diabetes. Each CDR3 is given without its conserved first and last residue. The order of the fields is clone size, V gene, J gene, CDR3 protein. Rows give clone size only sometimes, using once, few, many, or a class for an expanded clone.

abundance: few; v_gene: TRBV5-1; j_gene: TRBJ2-2; CDR3aa: ASSPGQGFTGELF
abundance: few; v_gene: TRBV18; j_gene: TRBJ2-7; CDR3aa: ASSPPYGAGQGNHEQY
abundance: -; v_gene: TRBV6-5; j_gene: TRBJ1-6; CDR3aa: ASRENRGSNSPLH
abundance: -; v_gene: TRBV2; j_gene: TRBJ1-4; CDR3aa: ASSGTGPEKLF
abundance: -; v_gene: TRBV6-1; j_gene: TRBJ1-1; CDR3aa: ASSEGAGGDTEAF
abundance: -; v_gene: TRBV6-4; j_gene: TRBJ1-2; CDR3aa: ASSDQGGWGYT
abundance: -; v_gene: TRBV5-8; j_gene: TRBJ2-7; CDR3aa: ASRGRRGFYEQY
abundance: -; v_gene: TRBV30; j_gene: TRBJ1-1; CDR3aa: AWSVDGGGTEAF
abundance: -; v_gene: TRBV4-2; j_gene: TRBJ2-5; CDR3aa: ASSQDTSAGAQY
abundance: few; v_gene: TRBV28; j_gene: TRBJ2-7; CDR3aa: ASGSTEAGVHEQY
abundance: few; v_gene: TRBV6-1; j_gene: TRBJ1-5; CDR3aa: ASSSGNSNQPQH
abundance: few; v_gene: TRBV29-1; j_gene: TRBJ2-5; CDR3aa: SVEDYGMGETQY
abundance: -; v_gene: TRBV29-1; j_gene: TRBJ1-1; CDR3aa: SARTTPNTEAF
abundance: many; v_gene: TRBV7-9; j_gene: TRBJ2-7; CDR3aa: ASSLGRGDSLSYEQY
abundance: -; v_gene: TRBV7-3; j_gene: TRBJ1-1; CDR3aa: ASSSTGVNTEAF
abundance: -; v_gene: TRBV7-7; j_gene: TRBJ2-5; CDR3aa: ASSLLPRETQY
abundance: -; v_gene: TRBV5-4; j_gene: TRBJ1-2; CDR3aa: ASSVPQGLDHGYT
abundance: few; v_gene: TRBV4-2; j_gene: TRBJ2-7; CDR3aa: ASSPNPTGAYYEQY
abundance: few; v_gene: TRBV7-2; j_gene: TRBJ2-1; CDR3aa: ASSLGGTDYNEQF
abundance: -; v_gene: TRBV4-3; j_gene: TRBJ2-5; CDR3aa: ASSQDLRGTVQETQY
abundance: -; v_gene: TRBV25-1; j_gene: TRBJ1-2; CDR3aa: ASRQGDDYGYT
abundance: few; v_gene: TRBV29-1; j_gene: TRBJ2-3; CDR3aa: SFRDGVSTDTQY
abundance: many; v_gene: TRBV7-7; j_gene: TRBJ2-2; CDR3aa: ASSHLTENTGELF
abundance: -; v_gene: TRBV5-4; j_gene: TRBJ2-1; CDR3aa: ASSWGLQSDNEQF
abundance: few; v_gene: TRBV27; j_gene: TRBJ1-2; CDR3aa: ASSLKYLSNYGYT
abundance: few; v_gene: TRBV9; j_gene: TRBJ2-5; CDR3aa: ASSVAGIQETQY
abundance: -; v_gene: TRBV10-3; j_gene: TRBJ2-7; CDR3aa: AISDLASAYEQY
abundance: -; v_gene: TRBV29-1; j_gene: TRBJ2-3; CDR3aa: SVESAGGSDTQY
abundance: -; v_gene: TRBV7-9; j_gene: TRBJ2-3; CDR3aa: ASSLTDTQY
abundance: few; v_gene: TRBV19; j_gene: TRBJ2-1; CDR3aa: ASSITASGKHNEQF
abundance: few; v_gene: TRBV30; j_gene: TRBJ2-3; CDR3aa: AGITSGKGTDTQY
abundance: few; v_gene: TRBV6-6; j_gene: TRBJ1-1; CDR3aa: ASSFGQGTEAF
abundance: few; v_gene: TRBV30; j_gene: TRBJ2-7; CDR3aa: ASITSWMHYEQY
abundance: -; v_gene: TRBV7-2; j_gene: TRBJ1-2; CDR3aa: ASSFSQGGIYGYT
abundance: few; v_gene: TRBV7-6; j_gene: TRBJ2-3; CDR3aa: ASSLFSGGSTDTQY
abundance: few; v_gene: TRBV29-1; j_gene: TRBJ1-4; CDR3aa: SVGESLYEKLF
abundance: few; v_gene: TRBV14; j_gene: TRBJ2-2; CDR3aa: ASSRTGGYTGELF
abundance: -; v_gene: TRBV4-1; j_gene: TRBJ2-7; CDR3aa: ASSHGLSYEQY
abundance: -; v_gene: TRBV19; j_gene: TRBJ2-4; CDR3aa: ASGVMGNIQY
abundance: -; v_gene: TRBV5-1; j_gene: TRBJ2-3; CDR3aa: ASSPSSRATDTQY